The 30 T cell receptor beta chains below come from one sample, sequenced in a study of radiation and T cells in renal cell carcinoma. Time point described: blood 4 weeks post-SBRT, at nephrectomy. The treatment denotes: 15 Gy SBRT to primary tumor, nephrectomy 4 weeks later. Sequencing used immunoSEQ multiplex PCR; TCRdb keeps in-frame clones, though not all of them. Of tens of thousands of clones in the sample, around four fifths are singletons; the top ten hold roughly a tenth. Sequences were derived from blood, sampled from a patient whose treatment included radiotherapy and nephrectomy. These receptors were collected from a man in his forties or fifties with renal cell carcinoma.

This clone was counted only a few times. The chain recombines TRBV5-6 with TRBJ1-1; D call uncertain. The CDR3 contains 12 residues. V shed 4 bases and J shed 1 base, with 5 bases lying between them. Germline CDR1 reads SGHDT; CDR2 reads YYEEEE. CDR3 residues: CASSPGNTEAFF. DNA of the CDR3: TGTGCCAGCAGCCCAGGGAACACTGAAGCTTTCTTT.

The DNA for the CDR3 is TGTGCCAGCAGCTTAGGTACTAGCGGGAGCTCCTACAATGAGCAGTTCTTC. Protein sequence: CASSLGTSGSSYNEQFF. This sequence joins TRBV7-9 and TRBJ2-1; TRBD2 aligns across 11 bases. V trimming: 1 base; J trimming: 0 bases; junction bases outside the gene matches: 2. The CDR3 covers 17 residues. Germline CDR1 and CDR2: SEHNR and FQNEAQ (reference sequence).

V usage is TRBV14 and J usage is TRBJ2-7; the D gene is possibly TRBD2 (6 bases). This CDR3 region has 15 residues. CDR1 SGHDN and CDR2 FVKESK come from the germline V gene. Trimming removed 0 bases at V and 9 bases at J, with 18 bases between. CDR3: CASSQDFGSVRGQYF. The CDR3 coding sequence is TGTGCCAGCAGCCAAGATTTCGGGTCCGTGCGGGGGCAGTACTTC.

The V call is TRBV19, the J call TRBJ1-1, with TRBD1 matching 7 bases. The CDR3 has 15 amino acids. The V gene end was trimmed by 10 bases and the J gene end by 2 bases; junction bases not matched to a gene: 13. Per the germline V gene, CDR1 is LNHDA and CDR2 is SQIVND (reference sequence). The CDR3 region is CATLKWAGGNTEAFF. For the CDR3, the DNA is TGTGCCACTCTTAAGTGGGCAGGGGGTAACACTGAAGCTTTCTTT.

The CDR3 is CSVVGQVNTEAFF. The CDR3 DNA sequence: TGCAGCGTTGTCGGCCAGGTGAACACTGAAGCTTTCTTT. The chain links TRBV29-1 to TRBJ1-1, with D hard to call. Trimming cost V 4 bases and J 0 bases, with 9 bases left between them. The CDR3 loop spans 13 amino acids. CDR1 and CDR2 (germline): SQVTM, ANQGSEA. Complete variable domain (other parts from reference TRBV29-1 and TRBJ1-1): SAVISQKPSRDICQRGTSLTIQCQVDSQVTMMFWYRQQPGQSLTLIATANQGSEATYESGFVIDKFPISRPNLTFSTLTVSNMSPEDSSIYLCSVVGQVNTEAFFGQGTRLTVV.

The rearrangement uses TRBV5-8 and TRBJ1-5; D uncertain. The CDR3 covers 14 residues. Germline CDR1 SGHTS, CDR2 YDEGEE. V was clipped by 0 bases and J by 4 bases, with 8 bases between them. CDR3 in DNA: TGTGCCAGCAGCTTGGTTCCCCAAAATCAGCCCCAGCATTTT. It is translated as CASSLVPQNQPQHF.

The CDR3 loop reads CASSLNQGWNYGYTF. CDR3 nucleotide sequence: TGTGCCAGCAGCTTAAATCAGGGGTGGAACTATGGCTACACCTTC. The chain uses TRBV7-9 and TRBJ1-2; D possibly corresponds to TRBD1 (6 bases). The CDR3 is 15 amino acids. The germline CDR1 and CDR2 sequences are SEHNR and FQNEAQ (reference sequence). Trimming pared 2 bases from V and 2 bases from J, leaving 12 bases between.

The genes are TRBV21-1 and TRBJ1-1. TRBV21-1 is an annotated pseudogene. The CDR3 is 14 residues long. The CDR3, as DNA: TGTGCCAGCACCGATGTCTCTTCGAATGTGGAAGCTTTCTTT. Its translation: CASTDVSSNVEAFF.

The chain is built from TRBV14 and TRBJ2-2; D perhaps matches TRBD2 (5 bases). Germline lookup yields CDR1 SGHDN and CDR2 FVKESK. V lost 3 bases, J lost 4 bases, and 18 bases lay in between. This CDR3 is built from 17 residues. CDR3 DNA sequence: TGTGCCAGCAGCCACCTCACTGGGAGCGTTGGCACCGGGGAGCTGTTTTTT. This sequence encodes CASSHLTGSVGTGELFF.

The V and J genes are TRBV5-4 and TRBJ2-3; D not certain. The CDR3 totals 14 residues. Germline assignment: CDR1 SGHNT and CDR2 YYREEE (reference sequence). Trimming left V 2 bases short and J 0 bases short, with 7 bases between. Here the CDR3 DNA reads TGTGCCAGCAGCTTCGACTGGAGCACAGATACGCAGTATTTT. This codes for CASSFDWSTDTQYF.

The J gene is TRBJ2-7, the V gene TRBV2; 9 bases match TRBD2. The CDR3 covers 15 residues. V lost 6 bases and J lost 5; bases outside the gene matches: 11. The V gene's germline CDR1 is SNHLY and CDR2 FYNNEI. The CDR3 coding sequence is TGTGCCAGCAGATTTAGCGGGAGTGGTGGTGACGAGCAGTACTTC. It codes for CASRFSGSGGDEQYF.

This sequence joins TRBV11-3 and TRBJ1-2, with no clear D. The germline CDR1 and CDR2 sequences are SGHNT and YENEEA. The CDR3 sequence is 14 residues long. V lost 4 bases and J 0 bases, leaving 9 bases between the germline ends. Here the CDR3 reads CASSSLAPNYGYTF. The DNA of the CDR3 is TGTGCCAGCAGCTCTCTCGCCCCTAACTATGGCTACACCTTC.

The chain carries TRBV4-3 and TRBJ2-4; 9 nucleotides line up with TRBD2. The CDR3 is 16 amino acids. Germline V gives CDR1 LGHNA, CDR2 YSLEER. V trimming: 5 bases; J trimming: 0 bases; junction bases outside the gene matches: 5. CDR3: CASSSWTSEAKNIQYF. CDR3 nucleotide sequence: TGCGCCAGCAGCTCCTGGACTAGCGAAGCCAAAAACATTCAGTACTTC.

This clone showed up just once. The chain couples TRBV11-2 to TRBJ2-5; D might be TRBD1 (6 bases). V was cut by 4 bases and J by 1 base, with 10 bases left in between. This CDR3 is built from 14 residues. CDR1 and CDR2 from the germline V gene are SGHAT and FQNNGV. CDR3 sequence reads: CASSWRTVQETQYF. The CDR3 bases are TGTGCCAGCAGCTGGAGGACAGTCCAAGAGACCCAGTACTTC.

This chain joins TRBV5-1 and TRBJ2-5; no clear D. The CDR3 extends over 14 amino acids. V was trimmed by 4 bases and J by 4 bases, leaving 14 bases between them. Germline V gene lookup returns CDR1 SGHRS and CDR2 YFSETQ. In DNA form, the CDR3 reads TGCGCCAGCAGCATGGCAGGTCAAGGAGAGACCCAGTACTTC. Translation: CASSMAGQGETQYF.

This clone was detected only a few times. This chain joins TRBV4-1 and TRBJ2-4; D unclear. The CDR3 runs to 17 residues. Trimming took 4 bases from V and 0 from J, leaving 16 bases between them. Germline values: CDR1 MGHRA, CDR2 YSYEKL. The CDR3: CASSPYTQTLAKNIQYF. CDR3 in DNA: TGCGCCAGCAGCCCCTACACCCAGACCTTAGCCAAAAACATTCAGTACTTC.

The V gene is TRBV5-8, the J gene TRBJ1-2; D is unresolved. Between the trimmed V and J ends, which lost 6 bases and 8 bases, there was a span of 17 bases. CDR1 and CDR2 from the germline V gene are SGHTS and YDEGEE. The CDR3 length is 13 residues. CDR3 amino acids: CASMPRRPGGYTF. For the CDR3, the DNA is TGTGCCAGCATGCCTAGACGGCCCGGGGGCTACACCTTC.

This chain uses TRBV28 with TRBJ1-1, with TRBD1 identical over 9 bases. In germline, CDR1 is MDHEN, CDR2 SYDVKM. This CDR3 comprises 14 residues. Trimming took 2 bases from V and 5 from J; bases not matched to a gene: 3. CDR3 DNA sequence: TGTGCCAGCAGTTTAGGAGACAGGGGGACTGAAGCTTTCTTT. This encodes CASSLGDRGTEAFF.

The chain uses TRBV5-1 and TRBJ2-2, with 7 bases lining up with TRBD1. With V trimmed by 0 bases and J by 2 bases, 1 base remained unmatched. The germline V gene encodes CDR1 SGHRS and CDR2 YFSETQ. The CDR3 is made up of 15 amino acids. CDR3 nucleotides: TGCGCCAGCAGCTTGGGACAGGGAAACACCGGGGAGCTGTTTTTT. Residues: CASSLGQGNTGELFF.

The CDR3 loop reads CASSPTTTSGSYEQYF. The CDR3 nucleotides are TGTGCCAGCAGCCCAACTACGACTAGCGGGAGTTACGAGCAGTACTTC. This chain connects TRBV7-6 to TRBJ2-7, with 12 bases matching TRBD2. V shed 5 bases and J 4 bases; nucleotides not matched to a gene: 9. This CDR3 region has 16 residues. The germline V gene encodes CDR1 SGHVS and CDR2 FNYEAQ.

This chain links TRBV18 with TRBJ2-7; D not resolved. Trimming pared 3 bases from V and 3 bases from J, leaving 12 bases between. Germline-derived CDR1 and CDR2 are KGHSH and LQKENI. The CDR3 is 14 amino acids. CDR3 bases: TGTGCCAGCTCACCTTCCCTCGAATACTACGAGCAGTACTTC. Its translation: CASSPSLEYYEQYF.

The chain couples TRBV7-8 to TRBJ1-2; 9 bases fit TRBD1. Germline CDR1 and CDR2: SGHVS and FQNEAQ. Losses at the gene ends were 4 bases for V and 5 bases for J; bases not matched to a gene: 2. The CDR3 has 13 residues. This chain's CDR3 is CASSSDRGYGYTF. CDR3 sequence (DNA): TGTGCCAGCAGCTCGGACAGGGGATATGGCTACACCTTC. Based on the CDR3 plus reference TRBV7-8 and TRBJ1-2, the full variable domain is GAGVSQSPRYKVAKRGQDVALRCDPISGHVSLFWYQQALGQGPEFLTYFQNEAQLDKSGLPSDRFFAERPEGSVSTLKIQRTQQEDSAVYLCASSSDRGYGYTFGSGTRLTVV.

The chain carries TRBV6-1 and TRBJ2-7; D remains ambiguous. The ends were cut back, 4 bases at V and 5 bases at J, with 15 bases in the middle. The CDR3 covers 14 residues. Looked up from germline, CDR1 is MNHNS and CDR2 is SASEGT. The CDR3 is CASSVLRALHEQYF. The CDR3 DNA sequence: TGTGCCAGCAGTGTCCTCCGGGCCCTCCACGAGCAGTACTTC.

This clone came up once. DNA for the CDR3: TGTGCCAGCAGTGAAATGTTGAGGGGCAATCAGCCCCAGCATTTT. This encodes CASSEMLRGNQPQHF. This chain connects TRBV2 to TRBJ1-5, with unresolved D. Germline CDR1 and CDR2: SNHLY and FYNNEI. The CDR3 contains 15 residues. V was pared by 2 bases and J by 2 bases, with 10 bases between.

This CDR3 is CASLRDTNSYEQYF. Here the CDR3 DNA reads TGCGCCAGCCTACGGGACACAAACTCCTACGAGCAGTACTTC. V and J are TRBV5-1 and TRBJ2-7; D perhaps matches TRBD1 (6 bases). CDR1 is SGHRS, CDR2 YFSETQ, per germline. V was clipped by 7 bases and J by 0 bases, with 14 bases between them. This CDR3 spans 14 amino acids. Variable domain in full (rest from reference TRBV5-1 and TRBJ2-7): KAGVTQTPRYLIKTRGQQVTLSCSPISGHRSVSWYQQTPGQGLQFLFEYFSETQRNKGNFPGRFSGRQFSNSRSEMNVSTLELGDSALYLCASLRDTNSYEQYFGPGTRLTVT.

This rearrangement joins TRBV2 to TRBJ1-2, with TRBD1 matching over 8 bases. The CDR3 is 12 amino acids. With V trimmed by 7 bases and J by 14 bases, 12 bases remained unmatched. Germline values: CDR1 SNHLY, CDR2 FYNNEI. The CDR3 here is CASTANEQGGTF. CDR3 bases: TGTGCCAGCACGGCGAACGAACAGGGGGGTACCTTC.

The chain links TRBV29-1 to TRBJ1-1; D not certain. This CDR3 contains 14 residues. Deletions cut 7 bases from V and 2 bases from J, with 17 bases between. Germline V gives CDR1 SQVTM, CDR2 ANQGSEA. CDR3 sequence (DNA): TGCAGCGCCCGCGGGGATTCAGTCAACACTGAAGCTTTCTTT. Its translation is CSARGDSVNTEAFF.

The chain is built from TRBV28 and TRBJ2-7, with TRBD1 as a possible D gene (6 bases). V was trimmed by 7 bases and J by 4 bases, leaving 8 bases between them. This CDR3 is 11 amino acids long. CDR1 and CDR2 (germline): MDHEN, SYDVKM. The CDR3 DNA follows: TGTGCCAGCACAGGGGAATACGAGCAGTACTTC. As protein: CASTGEYEQYF.

The V gene is TRBV2, the J gene TRBJ2-3; D unresolved. Trimming stripped 8 bases from V and 4 bases from J, with 13 bases between. Germline CDR1 SNHLY, CDR2 FYNNEI. This CDR3 is 13 amino acids long. CDR3 region: CASEENSADTQYF. As DNA, the CDR3 is TGTGCCAGCGAGGAGAACTCAGCAGATACGCAGTATTTT.

This clone occurred a few times. V is TRBV6-7 and J is TRBJ1-1; D is perhaps TRBD1 (5 bases). TRBV6-7 is treated as an ORF (open reading frame) with a function not yet certain. Trimming cost V 7 bases and J 5 bases, with 17 bases left between them. The CDR3 loop spans 14 amino acids. The chain's CDR3 is CASIPGRVDTEAFF. CDR3 DNA: TGTGCCAGCATCCCAGGGAGGGTAGATACTGAAGCTTTCTTT.